This TCR beta chain was captured in a study of cytomegalovirus exposure and HLA in healthy donors. General observations from the study: In vitro assays verified that a few CMV-associated chains recognized CMV antigens specifically. Analysis was carried out at a later point, and it linked a missense DCLRE1C variant to TCR beta V- and J-gene trimming.

Germline V lookup: CDR1 SGHTA, CDR2 FQGNSA. This CDR3 has 15 amino acids. Researchers ran the PCR with 60 Vbeta and 13 Jbeta primers. TCRdb's copy holds only in-frame clones and misses some; the assay was immunoSEQ multiplex PCR. This table has 95,000 to 130,000 clones, 81% appearing once. To note about this clone: No antigen is known for it. One junction end disagrees with the germline gene, perhaps due to a read error. Within the sample, other DNA sequences also encode this same CDR3.

The sequence was obtained from a young woman in good health and CMV-seronegative. The chain combines TRBV7-2 with TRBJ1-6; TRBD1 matches at 7 bases. Sequenced sample: PBMCs. CDR3 in DNA: TGTGCCAGCAGCACCGGACAGGTCTATAACTCACCCCTCCACTTT. As protein: CASSTGQVYNSPLHF.